This T cell receptor (beta chain) came from a study of T cell clones after liver transplantation (dated by TCRdb to about 2019). The study in broad terms: Samples were obtained from ITN030ST, a randomized trial in which withdrawal of immunosuppression was attempted within 2 years of liver transplantation. Donor-reactive T cell clones were identified using TCRbeta sequencing after a pre-transplant mixed lymphocyte reaction and were then followed in post-transplant blood. As an antigen-independent comparator for donor-reactive sequences, third party-reactive TCRbeta sequences were also identified from pre-transplant MLRs. Three of the eight recipients were HCV-positive; the others were transplanted for non-autoimmune, non-viral indications. No induction therapy was given to the subjects, and standard immunosuppression was administered until randomization at 12-24 months post-transplant. Tolerance meant complete immunosuppression withdrawal for at least one year without liver enzymes rising beyond twice the upper limit of normal. Blood samples were taken pre-transplant, pre-randomization before withdrawal, and post-randomization after full withdrawal or failed withdrawal. A cohort of 8 liver transplant recipients was studied, of whom 3 were classified as tolerant and 5 as non-tolerant. What the study reported, not specific to this receptor: In 5 of 8 subjects, regardless of tolerance or HCV status, circulating donor-reactive CD4 TCRbeta sequences dropped significantly post-transplant. After accounting for repertoire turnover, donor-reactive detection was significantly reduced in 7 of 8 subjects for CD4 and 8 of 8 for CD8. Conclusions were preliminary, limited by small, heterogeneous patient numbers and non-standardized post-transplant time points. Without allograft tissue specimens, donor-reactive T cells may have migrated into the graft rather than being deleted. In two subjects, low numbers of available donor cells limited the measurable donor-reactive repertoire. Donor-reactive sequences decreased more than third party-reactive sequences, which suggests partial antigen-specific deletion that was not related to withdrawal success.

The CDR3 contains 14 residues, cysteine and phenylalanine counted. Of all the DNA, just the CDR3 is kept, 42 bases in frame from base 1. Cut back by 4 bases and 7 bases, the V and J ends lie 16 bases apart. Via the germline V gene (reference sequence), CDR1 is LNHDA and CDR2 SQIVND. A remark on this clone: What this receptor recognizes is not known. No much larger clone is present one base from it, and per-base qualities are unavailable.

Frozen genomic DNA underwent high-throughput TCRbeta CDR3 sequencing by immunoSEQ, including PCR amplification, mapping, bias correction and internal controls. As for how the authors treated the data: Only productive rearrangements were retained, with each unique TCRbeta sequence defined by its CDR3 nucleotide sequence together with its V and J gene. For classification of a sequence as donor-reactive, at least 5-fold expansion in CFSE-low cells relative to unstimulated pre-transplant cells and a frequency of at least 0.01% were required. To ensure at least 90% detection power, minimum frequency thresholds were set for each subject based on that subject's lowest-template unstimulated sample. Repertoire turnover was measured by Jensen-Shannon divergence between the top 1000 TCRbeta sequences post- and pre-transplant. Two-sided Fisher's exact tests were used to test for changes in how often donor-reactive sequences were detected. TCRdb re-hosts the immuneACCESS table, in-frame sequences only. Its copies lack some clones; in the studies checked, an unresolved V gene accounts for under half of them, and the cause for the rest is not known. V and J calls and clone size are those listed in that table; D and trimming were worked out from the DNA. The sample table holds some 23,000 clones, of which about three quarters were seen once. The ten largest clones capture approximately 3% of the sample.

The time point label, as the study defines it: pre-transplant. Unstimulated PBMCs, after thawing, were stained for CD3, CD4 and CD8 and then FACS-sorted into CD3+CD4+ and CD3+CD8+ populations. All 8 studied subjects were randomized to immunosuppression withdrawal. The Qiagen DNeasy Blood and Tissue Kit was used for genomic DNA isolation. The V and J genes are TRBV19 and TRBJ1-2, with TRBD1 tentatively as D gene (6 bases match). The TCR was taken from a human donor who received a liver transplant. The sequenced sample was CD4+ T cells from blood, obtained before liver transplant. The CDR3 protein sequence reads: CASSTEQGRGGYTF. The base sequence is TGTGCCAGTAGTACAGAACAGGGTCGCGGTGGCTACACCTTC.